Each of the 16 T cell receptor beta chains below was sequenced from the same sample in a study of blood T cell repertoires in COVID-19 (dated by TCRdb to the early 2020s). The library was obtained by the immunoSEQ multiplex PCR assay. The table was pulled from immuneACCESS by TCRdb, which kept in-frame rearrangements only. Such tables lose some clones; where checked, under half of the loss comes from unresolved V genes, and the rest has no known cause. This sample lists more than 200,000 clones; 85% to 90% were detected once. The leading ten clones occupy over 1.5% of the sample. Sample: PBMCs or T cells enriched from blood (not recorded which). All receptors derive from a man aged 35-49 years who had recovered from COVID-19.

This clone has just one count. The chain links TRBV19 to TRBJ1-1; a possible D gene is TRBD1 (5 bases). The length of the CDR3 is 13 residues. The germline V gene has CDR1 LNHDA and CDR2 SQIVND (reference sequence). Trimming removed 6 bases from V and 4 bases from J, with 12 bases in between. The CDR3 here is CASSQTELTEAFF. CDR3 DNA sequence: TGTGCCAGTAGCCAGACAGAGCTCACTGAAGCTTTCTTT.

The chain carries TRBV4-1 and TRBJ2-3, with 9 bases fitting TRBD1. The ends lost 6 bases at V and 2 bases at J; junction bases unmatched: 9. The length of the CDR3 is 16 residues. CDR1 is MGHRA, CDR2 YSYEKL, per germline. Here the CDR3 DNA reads TGCGCCAGCAGAGATGCGGACAGGGGAGCCACAGATACGCAGTATTTT. Translated: CASRDADRGATDTQYF.

The chain links TRBV7-3 to TRBJ2-3; TRBD2 agrees at 10 bases. The CDR3 consists of 16 residues. Germline lookup yields CDR1 SGHTA and CDR2 FQGTGA. Trimming took 2 bases from V and 1 from J; bases not matched to a gene: 3. The CDR3 region has the DNA TGTGCCAGCAGCTTAGGAGGGACTAGCGGCACAGATACGCAGTATTTT. Encoded protein: CASSLGGTSGTDTQYF.

To note about this clone: Other DNA sequences in this specimen translate into the identical CDR3. The chain couples TRBV30 to TRBJ2-3; 12 bases line up with TRBD2. Trimming cost V 1 base and J 3 bases; bases outside gene matches: 2. Germline V gene data show CDR1 as GTSNPN and CDR2 as SVGIG (reference sequence). The CDR3 length is 15 residues. The CDR3 nucleotides are TGTGCCTGGAGTGCCGGACTAGCGGGAACAGATACGCAGTATTTT. It yields the protein CAWSAGLAGTDTQYF.

This clone was observed a handful of times. The chain couples TRBV4-1 to TRBJ2-5; 7 bases line up with TRBD1. Germline V lookup: CDR1 MGHRA, CDR2 YSYEKL. With V trimmed by 0 bases and J by 1 base, 8 bases remained unmatched. The CDR3 sequence is 17 residues long. DNA for the CDR3: TGCGCCAGCAGCCAAGAGACCGCGACAGGGTTCCAAGAGACCCAGTACTTC. This sequence encodes CASSQETATGFQETQYF.

This clone came up a few times. The V gene is TRBV27, the J gene TRBJ2-2; 8 positions match TRBD1. The CDR3 loop spans 14 amino acids. Germline trimming cut 7 bases from V and 6 bases from J; bases unmatched to any gene: 7. Germline V CDR1 and CDR2: MNHEY, SMNVEV (reference sequence). CDR3 protein: CASMVRGLSGELFF. In nucleotides, the CDR3 is TGTGCCAGCATGGTCAGGGGGCTGTCCGGGGAGCTGTTTTTT.

The rearrangement links TRBV19 to TRBJ2-1, with D perhaps matching TRBD2 (6 bases). This CDR3 spans 13 amino acids. CDR1 is LNHDA, CDR2 SQIVND, per germline (reference sequence). V was shortened by 5 bases and J by 6 bases, with 11 bases between the two germline ends. The chain's CDR3 is CASSVAVSNEQFF. The CDR3 DNA follows: TGTGCCAGTAGTGTAGCGGTCTCCAATGAGCAGTTCTTC. Full variable domain (outside the CDR3, taken from reference TRBV19 and TRBJ2-1): DGGITQSPKYLFRKEGQNVTLSCEQNLNHDAMYWYRQDPGQGLRLIYYSQIVNDFQKGDIAEGYSVSREKKESFPLTVTSAQKNPTAFYLCASSVAVSNEQFFGPGTRLTVL.

This chain joins TRBV24-1 and TRBJ2-3; D may be TRBD2 (5 bases). This CDR3 is built from 13 residues. CDR1 is KGHDR and CDR2 is SFDVKD in the germline V gene. V lost 5 bases to trimming and J lost 3 bases, with 8 bases between them. DNA for the CDR3: TGTGCCACCAGTGTACTAGAGACAGATACGCAGTATTTT. Protein: CATSVLETDTQYF.

The gene calls are TRBV2 and TRBJ1-1; a weak D match, TRBD1 (5 bases). CDR3 size: 12 residues. V lost 5 bases and J lost 6, with 10 bases in between. Germline CDR1 SNHLY, CDR2 FYNNEI. The CDR3 here is CASSFTGSEAFF. The DNA of the CDR3 is TGTGCCAGCAGTTTTACAGGATCTGAAGCTTTCTTT.

This clone was picked up one time. The genes are TRBV5-1 and TRBJ2-7, with 12 bases that match TRBD2. The V gene end was trimmed by 4 bases and the J gene end by 6 bases; junction bases not matched to a gene: 2. Germline CDR1 is SGHRS and CDR2 is YFSETQ. The CDR3 runs 13 residues. The chain's CDR3 is CASSLAGGFEQYF. The CDR3 DNA follows: TGCGCCAGCAGCCTAGCGGGAGGGTTCGAGCAGTACTTC.

The gene calls are TRBV9 and TRBJ1-6; D is uncertain. V lost 4 bases and J 10 bases, leaving 18 bases between the germline ends. This CDR3 is 15 amino acids long. Looked up from germline, CDR1 is SGDLS and CDR2 is YYNGEE. CDR3 sequence: CASSTHRGLGSPLHF. The CDR3 nucleotides read TGTGCCAGCAGCACGCACAGAGGGTTGGGGTCACCCCTCCACTTT.

The rearrangement uses TRBV7-2 and TRBJ1-1; no clear D gene. CDR3 length: 13 residues. V lost 5 bases to trimming and J lost 4 bases, with 11 bases between them. Germline lookup yields CDR1 SGHTA and CDR2 FQGNSA. This CDR3 is CASSRGLRTEAFF. In DNA, the CDR3 is TGTGCCAGCAGCCGAGGACTGCGCACTGAAGCTTTCTTT.

V and J are TRBV2 and TRBJ2-2; the D gene is possibly TRBD1 (6 bases). Germline V CDR1 and CDR2: SNHLY, FYNNEI. The CDR3 loop spans 14 amino acids. The V gene lost 8 bases and the J gene lost 4 bases, with 14 bases spanning the gap. In DNA form, the CDR3 reads TGTGCCAGCTTACAGGGCTTTGGCACCGGGGAGCTGTTTTTT. This gives the protein CASLQGFGTGELFF. The variable domain in full, with the rest retrieved from reference TRBV2 and TRBJ2-2, is EPEVTQTPSHQVTQMGQEVILRCVPISNHLYFYWYRQILGQKVEFLVSFYNNEISEKSEIFDDQFSVERPDGSNFTLKIRSTKLEDSAMYFCASLQGFGTGELFFGEGSRLTVL.

Here the CDR3 reads CASNISGINLDTQYF. The CDR3 DNA is TGCGCCAGCAATATTAGCGGGATAAATTTAGATACGCAGTATTTT. The chain couples TRBV5-1 to TRBJ2-3, with 8 nucleotides matching TRBD2. With V trimmed by 6 bases and J by 5 bases, 11 bases remained unmatched. Germline V gene sequence: CDR1 SGHRS, CDR2 YFSETQ. The CDR3 sequence is 15 residues long.

V and J are TRBV19 and TRBJ2-1; 9 bases align to TRBD1. In germline, CDR1 is LNHDA, CDR2 SQIVND (reference sequence). The V gene end was trimmed by 7 bases and the J gene end by 8 bases; junction bases not matched to a gene: 18. The CDR3 covers 17 residues. The CDR3 here is CASTEPGLRGQGYEQFF. CDR3 bases: TGTGCCAGTACCGAACCTGGCCTCAGAGGACAGGGGTATGAGCAGTTCTTC.

The chain is built from TRBV7-9 and TRBJ2-3; D remains ambiguous. This CDR3 comprises 15 residues. The ends were cut back, 3 bases at V and 2 bases at J, with 12 bases in the middle. CDR1 and CDR2 from the germline V gene are SEHNR and FQNEAQ (reference sequence). CDR3 amino acids: CASSLSLGATDTQYF. As DNA, the CDR3 is TGTGCCAGCAGCTTGAGTCTCGGAGCCACAGATACGCAGTATTTT.